The clone carrying this T cell receptor beta chain was picked up a small number of times. As yet, its antigen is unknown. A sample-barcoded 5' primer and a J-beta primer mix were used in a second PCR of roughly 7 to 12 cycles. TCRdb re-called the 5' RACE reads through MiXCR, storing one row per CDR3 protein. This table has 1.5 million to 2 million distinct CDR3 sequences, just under 50% appearing once. The individuals who served as donors were healthy Caucasians living in Russia, aged roughly 6 to 95. These data originate in a study of blood T cells in healthy people across ages. Study-wide results and limits: Diversity figures derived from one million T cells were judged to underestimate the true value. A roughly linear fall in TCR beta diversity per million T cells was seen with increasing age.

With 5 bases clipped from V and 0 bases from J, the junction kept 3 bases outside the gene matches. The CDR3 is 13 residues long. Germline values: CDR1 DFQATT, CDR2 SNEGSKA (reference sequence). The sequenced sample was blood. The rearrangement uses TRBV20-1 and TRBJ1-1, with 7 nucleotides matching TRBD1. The sequence was collected from a woman aged 40 to 50 in good health. The CDR3 loop reads CSAPQGMNTEAFF. DNA for the CDR3: TGCAGTGCTCCACAGGGGATGAACACTGAAGCTTTCTTT.